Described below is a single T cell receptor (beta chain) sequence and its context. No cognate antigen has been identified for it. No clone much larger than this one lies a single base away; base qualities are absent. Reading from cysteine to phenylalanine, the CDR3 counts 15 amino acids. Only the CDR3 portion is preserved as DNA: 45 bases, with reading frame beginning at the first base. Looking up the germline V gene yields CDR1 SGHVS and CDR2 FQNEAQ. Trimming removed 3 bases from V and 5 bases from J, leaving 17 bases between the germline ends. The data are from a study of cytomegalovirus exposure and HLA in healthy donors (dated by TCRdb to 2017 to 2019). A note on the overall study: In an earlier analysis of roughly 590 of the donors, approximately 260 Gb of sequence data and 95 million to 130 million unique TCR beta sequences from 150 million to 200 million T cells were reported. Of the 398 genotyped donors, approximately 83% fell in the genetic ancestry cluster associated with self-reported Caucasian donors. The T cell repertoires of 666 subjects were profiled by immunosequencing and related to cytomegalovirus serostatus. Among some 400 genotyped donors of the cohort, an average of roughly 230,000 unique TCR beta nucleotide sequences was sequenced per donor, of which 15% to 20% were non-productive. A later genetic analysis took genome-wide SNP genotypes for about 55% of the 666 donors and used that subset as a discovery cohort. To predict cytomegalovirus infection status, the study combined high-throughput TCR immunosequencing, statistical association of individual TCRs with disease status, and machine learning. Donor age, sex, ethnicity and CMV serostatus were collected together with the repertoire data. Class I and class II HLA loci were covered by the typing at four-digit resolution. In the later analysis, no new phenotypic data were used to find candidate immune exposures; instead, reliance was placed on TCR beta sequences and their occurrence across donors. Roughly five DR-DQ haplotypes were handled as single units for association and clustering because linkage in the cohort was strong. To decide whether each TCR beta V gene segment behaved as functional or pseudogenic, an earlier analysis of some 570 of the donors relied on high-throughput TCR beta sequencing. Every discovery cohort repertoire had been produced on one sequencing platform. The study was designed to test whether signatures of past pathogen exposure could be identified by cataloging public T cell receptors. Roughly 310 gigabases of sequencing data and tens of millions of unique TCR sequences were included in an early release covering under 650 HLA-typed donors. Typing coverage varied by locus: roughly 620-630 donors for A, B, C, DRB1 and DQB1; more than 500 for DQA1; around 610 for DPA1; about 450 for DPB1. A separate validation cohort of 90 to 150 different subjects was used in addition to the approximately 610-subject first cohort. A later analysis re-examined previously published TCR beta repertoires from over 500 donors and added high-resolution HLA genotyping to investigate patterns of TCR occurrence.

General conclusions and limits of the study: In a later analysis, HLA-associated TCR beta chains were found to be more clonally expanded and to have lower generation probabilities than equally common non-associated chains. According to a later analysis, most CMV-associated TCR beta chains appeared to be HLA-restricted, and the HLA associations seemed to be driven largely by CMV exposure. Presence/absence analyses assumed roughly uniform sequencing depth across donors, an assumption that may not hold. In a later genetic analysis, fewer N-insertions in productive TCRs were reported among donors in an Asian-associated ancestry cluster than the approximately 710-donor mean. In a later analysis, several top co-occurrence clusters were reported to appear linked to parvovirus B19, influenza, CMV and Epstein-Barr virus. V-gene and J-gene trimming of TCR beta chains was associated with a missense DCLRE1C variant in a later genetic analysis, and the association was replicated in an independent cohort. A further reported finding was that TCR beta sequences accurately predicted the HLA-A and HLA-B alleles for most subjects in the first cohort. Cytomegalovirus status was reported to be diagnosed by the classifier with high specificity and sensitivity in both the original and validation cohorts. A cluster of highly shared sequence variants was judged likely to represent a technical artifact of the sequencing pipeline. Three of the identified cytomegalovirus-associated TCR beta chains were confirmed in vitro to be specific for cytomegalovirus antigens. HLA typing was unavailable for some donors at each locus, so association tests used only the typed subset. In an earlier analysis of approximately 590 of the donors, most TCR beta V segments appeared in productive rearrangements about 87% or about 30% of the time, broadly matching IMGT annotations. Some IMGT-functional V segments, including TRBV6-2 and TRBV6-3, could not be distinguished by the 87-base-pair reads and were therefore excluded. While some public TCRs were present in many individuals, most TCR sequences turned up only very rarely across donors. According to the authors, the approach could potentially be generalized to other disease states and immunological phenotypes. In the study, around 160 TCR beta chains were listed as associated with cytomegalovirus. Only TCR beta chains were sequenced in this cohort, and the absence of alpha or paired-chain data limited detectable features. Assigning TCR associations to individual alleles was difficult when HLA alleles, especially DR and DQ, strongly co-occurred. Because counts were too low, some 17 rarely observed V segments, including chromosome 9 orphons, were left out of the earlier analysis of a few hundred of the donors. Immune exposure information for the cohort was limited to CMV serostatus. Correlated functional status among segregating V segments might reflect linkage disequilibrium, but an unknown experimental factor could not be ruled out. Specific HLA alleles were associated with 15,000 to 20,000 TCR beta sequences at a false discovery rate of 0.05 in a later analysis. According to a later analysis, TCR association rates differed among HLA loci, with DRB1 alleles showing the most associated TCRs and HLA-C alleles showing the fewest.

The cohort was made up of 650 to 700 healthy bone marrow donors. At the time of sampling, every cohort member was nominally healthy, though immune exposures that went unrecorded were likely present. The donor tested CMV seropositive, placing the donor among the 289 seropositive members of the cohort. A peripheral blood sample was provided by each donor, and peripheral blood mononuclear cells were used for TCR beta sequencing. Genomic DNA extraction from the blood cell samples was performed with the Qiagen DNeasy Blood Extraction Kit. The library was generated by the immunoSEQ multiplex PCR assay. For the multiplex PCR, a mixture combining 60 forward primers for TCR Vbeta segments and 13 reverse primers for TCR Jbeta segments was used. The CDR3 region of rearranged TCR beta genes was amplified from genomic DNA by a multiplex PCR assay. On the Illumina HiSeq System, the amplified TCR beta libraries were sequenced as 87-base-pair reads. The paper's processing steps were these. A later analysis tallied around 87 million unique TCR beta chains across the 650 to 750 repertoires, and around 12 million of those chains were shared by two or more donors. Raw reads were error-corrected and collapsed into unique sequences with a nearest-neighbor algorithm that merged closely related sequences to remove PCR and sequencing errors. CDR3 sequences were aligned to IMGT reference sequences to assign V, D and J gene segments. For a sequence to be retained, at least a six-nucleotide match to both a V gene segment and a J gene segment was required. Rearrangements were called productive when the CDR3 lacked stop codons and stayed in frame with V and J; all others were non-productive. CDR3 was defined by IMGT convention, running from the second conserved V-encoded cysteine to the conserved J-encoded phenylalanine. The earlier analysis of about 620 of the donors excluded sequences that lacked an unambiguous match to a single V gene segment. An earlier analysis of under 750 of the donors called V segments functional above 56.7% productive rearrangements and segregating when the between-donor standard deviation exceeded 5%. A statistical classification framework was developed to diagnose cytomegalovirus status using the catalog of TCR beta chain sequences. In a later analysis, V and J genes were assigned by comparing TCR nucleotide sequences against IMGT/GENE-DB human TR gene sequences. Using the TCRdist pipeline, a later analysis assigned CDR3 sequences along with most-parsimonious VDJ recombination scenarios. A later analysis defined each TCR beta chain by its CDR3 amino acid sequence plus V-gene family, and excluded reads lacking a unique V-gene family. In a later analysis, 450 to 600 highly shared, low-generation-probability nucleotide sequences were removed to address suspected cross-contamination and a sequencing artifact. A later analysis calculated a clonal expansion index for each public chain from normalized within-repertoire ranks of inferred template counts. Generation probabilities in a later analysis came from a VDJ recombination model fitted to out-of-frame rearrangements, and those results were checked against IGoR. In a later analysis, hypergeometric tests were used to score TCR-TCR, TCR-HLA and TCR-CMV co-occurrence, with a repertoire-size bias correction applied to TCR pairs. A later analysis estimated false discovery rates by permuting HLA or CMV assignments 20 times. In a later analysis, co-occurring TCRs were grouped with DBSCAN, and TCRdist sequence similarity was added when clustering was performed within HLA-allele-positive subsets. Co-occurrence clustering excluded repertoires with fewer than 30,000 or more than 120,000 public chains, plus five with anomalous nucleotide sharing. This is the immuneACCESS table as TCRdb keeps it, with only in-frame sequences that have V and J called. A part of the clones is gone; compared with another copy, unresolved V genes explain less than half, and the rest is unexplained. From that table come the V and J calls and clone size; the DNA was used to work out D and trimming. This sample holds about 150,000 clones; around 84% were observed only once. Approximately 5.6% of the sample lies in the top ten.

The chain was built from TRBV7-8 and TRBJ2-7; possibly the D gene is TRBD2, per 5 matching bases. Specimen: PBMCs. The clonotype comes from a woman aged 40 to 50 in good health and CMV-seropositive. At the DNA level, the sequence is TGTGCCAGCAGCTTCTCACTCGGCGTGAGGGACGAGCAGTACTTC. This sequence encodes CASSFSLGVRDEQYF.